What follows are 29 T cell receptor beta chains derived from one specimen sequenced in a study of blood T cells in healthy people across ages (dated by TCRdb to between 2014 and 2016). The library came from 5' RACE. TCRdb lists the instrument as Illumina HiSeq 2500. A second PCR of about 7 to 12 cycles was run with a J-beta primer mix and a sample-barcoded 5' primer. In-frame beta chains were kept once TCRdb had trimmed the public reads at Q25 with fastp and called clones with MiXCR. All rows with the same CDR3 protein become a single entry with the most common DNA and genes. The sample profile shows more than 900,000 distinct CDR3 sequences; approximately 25% of them were found once. The ten biggest clones cover about 0.72% of the sample. This sample also appeared in a second study, on T cells of mothers and their children.

Sequencing input: blood. The receptors were sampled from a girl aged 2 to 9 in good health.

The chain uses TRBV4-1 and TRBJ2-7; 7 nucleotides line up with TRBD2. Germline loops: CDR1 MGHRA, CDR2 YSYEKL. The V and J ends lost 2 bases and 1 base, in that order; junction bases with no gene match: 2. There are 14 residues in the CDR3. The CDR3 sequence: CASSQSSGSYEQYF. Here the CDR3 DNA reads TGCGCCAGCAGCCAATCTAGCGGATCCTACGAGCAGTACTTC.

The chain employs TRBV5-1 and TRBJ2-3; D call uncertain. The V gene lost 2 bases and the J gene lost 0 bases, with 13 bases spanning the gap. Germline-derived CDR1 and CDR2 are SGHRS and YFSETQ. This CDR3 is 16 amino acids long. The CDR3 here is CASSLQITTSTDTQYF. For the CDR3, the DNA is TGCGCCAGCAGCTTACAGATCACAACTAGCACAGATACGCAGTATTTT.

The chain couples TRBV4-1 to TRBJ1-6, with D tentatively TRBD1 (5 bases). Germline values: CDR1 MGHRA, CDR2 YSYEKL. This CDR3 has 14 residues. Trimming took 3 bases from V and 10 from J, leaving 13 bases between them. CDR3 loop: CASSHRDDESPLHF. The CDR3 DNA is TGCGCCAGCAGCCACCGGGACGACGAATCACCCCTCCACTTT.

This sequence joins TRBV20-1 and TRBJ1-6, with TRBD1 matching 7 bases. Germline V gives CDR1 DFQATT, CDR2 SNEGSKA (reference sequence). The CDR3 extends over 16 amino acids. V dropped 6 bases and J dropped 0; count of bases not matched to a gene: 8. The CDR3 nucleotides are TGCAGTGCCATGAGAGACAGGGCCTCCTATAATTCACCCCTCCACTTT. Protein: CSAMRDRASYNSPLHF.

The rearrangement links TRBV20-1 to TRBJ1-5; possible D gene TRBD1, 5 bases. CDR1 and CDR2 from the germline V gene are DFQATT and SNEGSKA (reference sequence). V was shortened by 0 bases and J by 3 bases, with 21 bases between the two germline ends. The CDR3 has 18 amino acids. CDR3 sequence: CSARDPPFGTGDNQPQHF. The DNA of the CDR3 is TGCAGTGCTAGAGATCCCCCTTTTGGGACGGGGGACAATCAGCCCCAGCATTTT.

The table lists this clonotype with a few counts. V usage is TRBV5-6 and J usage is TRBJ2-5, with a tentative D call TRBD2 (6 bases). The DNA end is more similar to TRBJ2-1, so the J call may be wrong. Germline V gene sequence: CDR1 SGHDT, CDR2 YYEEEE. This CDR3 is built from 15 residues. The CDR3 loop is CASSLELAEPNEQFF. CDR3 nucleotides: TGTGCCAGCAGCTTGGAATTAGCGGAACCTAATGAGCAGTTCTTC.

The chain is built from TRBV25-1 and TRBJ2-3, with D perhaps TRBD2 (5 bases). Germline lookup yields CDR1 MGHDK and CDR2 SYGVNS. The CDR3 runs to 14 residues. The germline V and J ends were trimmed by 0 bases and 3 bases, with 7 bases remaining between them. The CDR3 spells CASSEYWETDTQYF. CDR3 DNA sequence: TGTGCCAGCAGTGAATATTGGGAGACAGATACGCAGTATTTT.

The chain employs TRBV20-1 and TRBJ2-1; no definite D call. The CDR3 is made up of 12 amino acids. CDR1 and CDR2 from the germline V gene are DFQATT and SNEGSKA (reference sequence). Trimming removed 4 bases from V and 2 bases from J, with 6 bases in between. The CDR3 protein is CSAKLPYNEQFF. The CDR3 DNA follows: TGCAGTGCTAAACTACCCTACAATGAGCAGTTCTTC.

The table lists this clonotype with a few counts. The chain joins TRBV11-2 to TRBJ2-7, with D maybe TRBD1 (6 bases). CDR1 is SGHAT and CDR2 is FQNNGV in the germline V gene. The CDR3 totals 15 residues. V gave up 1 base and J gave up 3 bases, with 13 bases separating them. CDR3 loop: CASSLVSGDIYEQYF. CDR3 DNA: TGTGCCAGCAGCTTAGTCTCAGGGGATATCTACGAGCAGTACTTC. The entire variable domain, with the rest obtained from reference TRBV11-2 and TRBJ2-7, is as follows: EAGVAQSPRYKIIEKRQSVAFWCNPISGHATLYWYQQILGQGPKLLIQFQNNGVVDDSQLPKDRFSAERLKGVDSTLKIQPAKLEDSAVYLCASSLVSGDIYEQYFGPGTRLTVT.

This clonotype turned up a few times. V and J are TRBV28 and TRBJ1-4; tentative D call: TRBD1 (6 bases). V lost 8 bases to trimming and J lost 6 bases, with 16 bases between them. There are 14 residues in the CDR3. Germline CDR1 MDHEN, CDR2 SYDVKM. CDR3 sequence (DNA): TGTGCCAGCGGGAACAGGGTGTCATATGAAAAACTGTTTTTT. Residues: CASGNRVSYEKLFF.

This clonotype was seen a few times. The chain links TRBV25-1 to TRBJ2-1; 9 nucleotides align to TRBD1. The CDR3 spans 13 residues. V dropped 8 bases and J dropped 4; count of bases not matched to a gene: 3. The V gene's germline CDR1 is MGHDK and CDR2 SYGVNS. CDR3 loop: CASEDRGYNEQFF. As DNA, the CDR3 is TGTGCCAGCGAAGACAGGGGGTACAATGAGCAGTTCTTC.

This clonotype was observed a few times. CDR3 region: CASSAGALSNQPQHF. Here the CDR3 DNA reads TGTGCCAGCAGCGCGGGAGCCCTCAGCAATCAGCCCCAGCATTTT. The chain is built from TRBV9 and TRBJ1-5; the D is unclear. V lost 3 bases to trimming and J lost 1 base, with 11 bases between them. From germline, CDR1 is SGDLS and CDR2 YYNGEE. CDR3 length equals 15 residues.

This clonotype was found many times. This rearrangement joins TRBV7-8 to TRBJ1-1; D is unclear. The V and J ends lost 1 base and 1 base respectively, with 7 bases between them. The CDR3 is 14 amino acids. CDR1 and CDR2 (germline): SGHVS, FQNEAQ. The CDR3 DNA reads as TGTGCCAGCAGCTTAGGCGGGGAGAACACTGAAGCTTTCTTT. Its protein is CASSLGGENTEAFF.

The rearrangement uses TRBV7-3 and TRBJ1-1; 7 nucleotides match TRBD1. The junction had 9 bases not matched to a gene; V was cut back by 10 bases and J by 1 base. From germline, CDR1 is SGHTA and CDR2 FQGTGA. The CDR3 totals 14 residues. The CDR3 DNA reads TGTGCCACCCGTAAACAGGGGCGGAACACTGAAGCTTTCTTT. As protein: CATRKQGRNTEAFF.

The chain employs TRBV19 and TRBJ1-4, with 9 bases identical to TRBD1. The CDR3 is 15 amino acids. Germline V gene lookup returns CDR1 LNHDA and CDR2 SQIVND (reference sequence). With V trimmed by 4 bases and J by 6 bases, 6 bases remained unmatched. The CDR3 region is CASSTDRGKDEKLFF. CDR3 nucleotide sequence: TGTGCCAGTAGTACGGACAGGGGAAAAGATGAAAAACTGTTTTTT.

This clonotype was detected only a few times. The rearrangement uses TRBV29-1 and TRBJ1-1, with a tentative D call TRBD1 (6 bases). From germline, CDR1 is SQVTM and CDR2 ANQGSEA. The CDR3 is 12 residues long. CDR3 residues: CNGGHPNTEAFF. CDR3 nucleotides: TGCAACGGGGGACATCCGAACACTGAAGCTTTCTTT.

This clonotype was detected a few times. The chain has TRBV6-2 or TRBV6-3 and TRBJ2-1, with 9 bases aligning to TRBD1. With V trimmed by 6 bases and J by 5 bases, 11 bases remained unmatched. This CDR3 has 16 amino acids. The germline gives CDR1 MNHEY, CDR2 SVGEGT. CDR3 loop: CASRQDRGLYHNEQFF. In nucleotides, the CDR3 is TGTGCCAGCAGACAGGACAGGGGACTATACCACAATGAGCAGTTCTTC.

The chain employs TRBV7-9 and TRBJ1-2, with a tentative D call TRBD1 (5 bases). The CDR3 extends over 17 amino acids. The V and J ends lost 2 bases and 0 bases respectively, with 16 bases between them. The V gene's germline CDR1 is SEHNR and CDR2 FQNEAQ (reference sequence). CDR3 sequence (DNA): TGTGCCAGCAGCTTACTTCCGTCGACAGCAGCTAACTATGGCTACACCTTC. It encodes CASSLLPSTAANYGYTF.

This clonotype has a handful of counts. The V and J genes are TRBV24-1 and TRBJ2-5; D not resolved. The V end lost 0 bases, the J end lost 4 bases, and 8 bases lay between the germline ends. The length of the CDR3 is 14 residues. From germline, CDR1 is KGHDR and CDR2 SFDVKD. The CDR3 spells CATSDLFTRETQYF. In DNA form, the CDR3 reads TGTGCCACCAGTGATTTGTTCACAAGAGAGACCCAGTACTTC.

This clonotype was observed a few times. The rearrangement uses TRBV7-3 and TRBJ2-5; D may correspond to TRBD1 or TRBD2 (5 bases each). Trimming pared 1 base from V and 5 bases from J, leaving 8 bases between. Germline CDR1 is SGHTA and CDR2 is FQGTGA. CDR3 length equals 13 residues. The CDR3 DNA follows: TGTGCCAGCAGCTTAATTGAGGGGGAGACCCAGTACTTC. This encodes CASSLIEGETQYF.

This chain uses TRBV10-3 with TRBJ2-7; 9 positions agree with TRBD2. The V gene end was trimmed by 7 bases and the J gene end by 0 bases; junction bases not matched to a gene: 10. Germline CDR1 reads ENHRY; CDR2 reads SYGVKD. This CDR3 contains 16 residues. The CDR3 nucleotides are TGTGCCATCATGACCAGCGGGGGGCCACACTCCTACGAGCAGTACTTC. This sequence encodes CAIMTSGGPHSYEQYF.

The chain employs TRBV27 and TRBJ2-1; TRBD2 is a possible D gene (6 bases). This CDR3 is 15 amino acids long. Germline assignment: CDR1 MNHEY and CDR2 SMNVEV (reference sequence). V lost 4 bases to trimming and J lost 6 bases, with 16 bases between them. The DNA for the CDR3 is TGTGCCAGCAGTTCAAACCCCGGGACTCTCAATGAGCAGTTCTTC. It yields the protein CASSSNPGTLNEQFF.

This clonotype was detected a few times. The J gene is TRBJ2-4, the V gene TRBV7-2; D is unresolved. Germline lookup yields CDR1 SGHTA and CDR2 FQGNSA. The CDR3 contains 12 residues. V lost 1 base to trimming and J lost 11 bases, with 9 bases between them. This CDR3 is CASSLDLEVQYF. Here the CDR3 DNA reads TGTGCCAGCAGCTTAGATTTAGAGGTTCAGTACTTC.

V gene TRBV27 combines with J gene TRBJ2-5, with TRBD1 matching 7 bases. The J call could be wrong; TRBJ2-7 is a better fit for the DNA end. Germline CDR1 and CDR2: MNHEY and SMNVEV (reference sequence). CDR3 length: 15 residues. CDR3 sequence reads: CASSLGDSPTDEQYF. CDR3 sequence (DNA): TGTGCCAGCAGTTTAGGGGACAGCCCGACGGACGAGCAGTACTTC.

This sequence joins TRBV20-1 and TRBJ1-6; 7 nucleotides agree with TRBD1. J was trimmed by 5 bases and V by 5 bases; bases with no gene match: 9. The germline CDR1 and CDR2 sequences are DFQATT and SNEGSKA (reference sequence). The CDR3 is 15 residues long. The CDR3 protein is CSAPQTGNNNSPLHF. The CDR3 nucleotides read TGCAGTGCTCCGCAGACAGGGAATAATAATTCACCCCTCCACTTT.

This sequence joins TRBV28 and TRBJ2-1, with TRBD1 as a possible D gene (6 bases). The CDR3 consists of 13 residues. From germline, CDR1 is MDHEN and CDR2 SYDVKM. Trimming pared 11 bases from V and 3 bases from J, leaving 14 bases between. The CDR3 here is CAGADSRYNEQFF. DNA for the CDR3: TGTGCCGGGGCGGACAGCCGCTACAATGAGCAGTTCTTC.

The V gene is TRBV29-1, the J gene TRBJ2-3; TRBD2 matches 7 bases. The CDR3 is made up of 14 amino acids. Germline CDR1 SQVTM, CDR2 ANQGSEA. V lost 4 bases, J lost 2 bases, and 6 bases stayed unmatched. The CDR3: CSVVEAGNTDTQYF. CDR3 DNA: TGCAGCGTTGTCGAAGCGGGGAACACAGATACGCAGTATTTT.

This clonotype was detected only a few times. Compared with germline, one end of the junction differs, possibly owing to a read error. The chain recombines TRBV3-1 with TRBJ2-5; 9 bases match TRBD2. The CDR3 consists of 13 residues. Germline assignment: CDR1 LGHDT and CDR2 YNNKEL (reference sequence). Here the CDR3 reads CASSQGSGRREFF. CDR3 sequence (DNA): TGTGCCAGCAGCCAAGGTAGCGGGAGAAGGGAGTTCTTC.

The rearrangement joins TRBV3-1 to TRBJ1-6; TRBD1 might be the D (5 bases). Trimming took off 4 bases at V and 7 bases at J, with 14 bases between the two ends. The CDR3 runs 15 residues. The germline CDR1 and CDR2 sequences are LGHDT and YNNKEL (reference sequence). CDR3 nucleotides: TGTGCCAGCAGCCCGGCAGGGTCTGGCAATTCACCCCTCCACTTT. As protein: CASSPAGSGNSPLHF.